The 23 T cell receptor beta chains presented below share a single source sample, sequenced in a study of T-cell memory formation after mild COVID-19. TCRdb reprocessed the 5' RACE reads with MiXCR, giving one entry per CDR3 protein. The data show a few hundred thousand distinct CDR3 sequences, with about 15% seen just once and around 22% held by the top ten. The sample comprised PBMCs or a T cell subset sorted from them (not recorded which). The receptors here all came from a young man who had mild COVID-19 (a few samples of this study predate the infection). Cell type and time point are not known.

This clonotype was seen more than once but under ten times. V usage is TRBV19 and J usage is TRBJ1-6, with a weak D call TRBD1 (6 bases). This CDR3 spans 15 amino acids. Germline values: CDR1 LNHDA, CDR2 SQIVND (reference sequence). V was cut by 8 bases and J by 8 bases, with 19 bases left in between. The CDR3 region is CASGGRGRRHSPLHF. In DNA, the CDR3 is TGTGCCAGTGGGGGCCGGGGCCGGAGGCATTCACCCCTCCACTTT.

DNA of the CDR3: TGTGCCAGCAGTTTTACCAGCGGGGGACCCAACACCGGGGAGCTGTTTTTT. The encoded protein is CASSFTSGGPNTGELFF. V usage is TRBV28 and J usage is TRBJ2-2; 8 nucleotides match TRBD2. This CDR3 region has 17 residues. Germline lookup yields CDR1 MDHEN and CDR2 SYDVKM. J lost 2 bases, V lost 3 bases, and 8 bases had no gene match.

This clonotype was observed a handful of times. V and J are TRBV7-2 and TRBJ2-7; D gene uncertain. Looked up from germline, CDR1 is SGHTA and CDR2 is FQGNSA. The ends were cut back, 1 base at V and 5 bases at J, with 12 bases in the middle. The length of the CDR3 is 14 residues. The CDR3 reads CASSLGVRTDEQYV. In DNA, the CDR3 is TGTGCCAGCAGCTTAGGCGTGCGGACCGACGAGCAGTACGTC.

This clonotype was observed a handful of times. The gene calls are TRBV28 and TRBJ2-5; D gene unclear. Germline V lookup: CDR1 MDHEN, CDR2 SYDVKM. V lost 2 bases and J lost 2, with 9 bases in between. The CDR3 consists of 14 residues. In DNA, the CDR3 is TGTGCCAGCAGTTTAGGCCGCCATCAAGAGACCCAGTACTTC. This sequence encodes CASSLGRHQETQYF.

The genes are TRBV2 and TRBJ2-3; D call uncertain. Deletions cut 10 bases from V and 6 bases from J, with 8 bases between. The CDR3 totals 10 residues. The germline CDR1 and CDR2 sequences are SNHLY and FYNNEI. In DNA form, the CDR3 reads TGTGCCACCCCGACCGATACGCAGTATTTT. This encodes CATPTDTQYF.

This clonotype was counted between two and nine times. CDR3 amino acids: CASSPRGDYEQYF. The CDR3, as DNA: TGTGCCAGCAGCCCGCGGGGAGACTACGAGCAGTACTTC. The chain couples TRBV12-3 or TRBV12-4 to TRBJ2-7, with D maybe TRBD2 (6 bases). This CDR3 contains 13 residues. V was cut by 6 bases and J by 3 bases, with 12 bases left in between.

The chain links TRBV20-1 to TRBJ1-1; D is perhaps TRBD1 (6 bases). Germline V lookup: CDR1 DFQATT, CDR2 SNEGSKA (reference sequence). CDR3 length: 13 residues. The V and J ends lost 5 bases and 1 base respectively, with 11 bases between them. The CDR3 loop is CSAPDRRNTEAFF. CDR3 nucleotide sequence: TGCAGTGCTCCCGACAGGAGGAACACTGAAGCTTTCTTT.

A few counts support this clonotype. The V and J genes are TRBV4-3 and TRBJ1-6, with TRBD1 as a possible D gene (5 bases). From germline, CDR1 is LGHNA and CDR2 YSLEER. The CDR3 covers 14 residues. V was trimmed by 0 bases and J by 11 bases, leaving 11 bases between them. The CDR3 reads CASSQDWGNPPLHF. The DNA of the CDR3 is TGCGCCAGCAGCCAAGATTGGGGGAATCCACCCCTCCACTTT.

This clonotype was observed at least ten times. The chain uses TRBV7-9 and TRBJ2-6, with TRBD1 as a possible D gene (7 bases). This CDR3 contains 15 residues. Germline V lookup: CDR1 SEHNR, CDR2 FQNEAQ (reference sequence). Trimming stripped 4 bases from V and 4 bases from J, with 11 bases between. This CDR3 reads CASSSQGGGANVLTF. The CDR3 DNA reads TGTGCCAGCAGCTCCCAGGGGGGAGGGGCCAACGTCCTGACTTTC.

This clonotype was seen more than once but under ten times. The chain links TRBV6-1 to TRBJ1-5; D may be TRBD1 (5 bases). The V gene lost 2 bases and the J gene lost 4 bases, with 12 bases spanning the gap. Germline V gene sequence: CDR1 MNHNS, CDR2 SASEGT. The CDR3 totals 15 residues. The chain's CDR3 is CASSEPSGPNQPQHF. The CDR3 DNA reads TGTGCCAGCAGTGAACCTTCGGGGCCGAATCAGCCCCAGCATTTT.

Only a few counts were recorded for this clonotype. The chain couples TRBV19 to TRBJ1-5; D uncertain. CDR1 LNHDA and CDR2 SQIVND come from the germline V gene (reference sequence). This CDR3 spans 18 amino acids. The V end lost 9 bases, the J end lost 6 bases, and 30 bases lay between the germline ends. CDR3 amino acids: CASNFGGLREIAIQPQHF. The CDR3 DNA follows: TGTGCCAGCAATTTCGGAGGCTTGCGGGAGATAGCAATTCAGCCCCAGCATTTT.

The gene calls are TRBV7-2 and TRBJ1-6; D uncertain. The CDR3 is made up of 15 amino acids. Trimming took 0 bases from V and 8 from J, leaving 11 bases between them. The germline gives CDR1 SGHTA, CDR2 FQGNSA. The CDR3: CASSLAWWRDSPLHF. CDR3 nucleotide sequence: TGTGCCAGCAGCTTAGCGTGGTGGCGCGATTCACCCCTCCACTTT.

The chain couples TRBV7-2 to TRBJ2-7; 7 bases match TRBD2. The CDR3 sequence is 15 residues long. The junction had 10 bases not matched to a gene; V was cut back by 5 bases and J by 3 bases. Germline loops: CDR1 SGHTA, CDR2 FQGNSA. The CDR3 DNA is TGTGCCAGCAGCGTCTTCGTCGGGGGGAGCTACGAGCAGTACTTC. Its protein product is CASSVFVGGSYEQYF. Supplemented by reference TRBV7-2 and TRBJ2-7, the full variable domain reads GAGVSQSPSNKVTEKGKDVELRCDPISGHTALYWYRQSLGQGLEFLIYFQGNSAPDKSGLPSDRFSAERTGGSVSTLTIQRTQQEDSAVYLCASSVFVGGSYEQYFGPGTRLTVT.

This clonotype turned up a few times. The rearrangement links TRBV4-1 to TRBJ1-1; D not resolved. The CDR3 spans 12 residues. V was cut by 1 base and J by 6 bases, with 6 bases left in between. Germline CDR1 reads MGHRA; CDR2 reads YSYEKL. CDR3 residues: CASSQVGAEAFF. In DNA, the CDR3 is TGCGCCAGCAGCCAAGTAGGTGCTGAAGCTTTCTTT.

V is TRBV12-3 or TRBV12-4 and J is TRBJ1-6; the D is unclear. Trimming shortened V by 2 bases and J by 16 bases, and 12 bases separated the two germline ends. The CDR3 has 12 residues. CDR3 amino acids: CASSLPAESLHF. Written as DNA, the CDR3 is TGTGCCAGCAGTTTACCCGCAGAGTCACTCCACTTT.

This clonotype has just a few counts. This chain links TRBV9 with TRBJ2-3; D possibly matches TRBD1 or TRBD2 (5 bases each). CDR3 length: 14 amino acids. The germline V gene has CDR1 SGDLS and CDR2 YYNGEE. Trimming shortened V by 5 bases and J by 6 bases, and 16 bases separated the two germline ends. CDR3 sequence: CASSGDGAKDTQYF. In nucleotides, the CDR3 is TGTGCCAGCAGTGGGGACGGGGCCAAGGATACGCAGTATTTT.

The chain joins TRBV7-9 to TRBJ1-1, with unresolved D. The CDR3 is 13 residues long. V shed 5 bases and J shed 6 bases, with 13 bases lying between them. Germline V gene lookup returns CDR1 SEHNR and CDR2 FQNEAQ (reference sequence). CDR3 protein: CASSRTRSAEAFF. The CDR3 DNA sequence: TGTGCCAGCAGCCGCACTCGGTCGGCTGAAGCTTTCTTT.

The chain couples TRBV5-6 to TRBJ1-2; no clear D. This CDR3 has 14 residues. The V and J ends lost 4 bases and 1 base respectively, with 11 bases between them. The germline V gene encodes CDR1 SGHDT and CDR2 YYEEEE. This CDR3 reads CASSEPQSNYGYTF. The CDR3 DNA follows: TGTGCCAGCAGCGAACCACAGAGTAACTATGGCTACACCTTC.

The chain has TRBV6-4 and TRBJ2-3, with 13 positions matching TRBD2. J gave up 2 bases and V 2 bases, and 1 base lay outside the gene matches. Looked up from germline, CDR1 is MRHNA and CDR2 is SNTAGT. The CDR3 totals 16 residues. The CDR3 sequence: CASSDGTSGATDTQYF. In DNA form, the CDR3 reads TGTGCCAGCAGTGACGGGACTAGCGGGGCCACAGATACGCAGTATTTT.

This clonotype was seen at least ten times. This chain links TRBV12-3 or TRBV12-4 with TRBJ2-4, with D possibly called TRBD1 or TRBD2 (6 bases each). There are 14 residues in the CDR3. V was pared by 3 bases and J by 7 bases, with 13 bases between. The CDR3 loop reads CASSFWGAGNIQYF. The CDR3, as DNA: TGTGCCAGCAGTTTTTGGGGGGCCGGGAACATTCAGTACTTC.

CDR3 sequence reads: CASSAGVFAGGSTDTQYF. DNA for the CDR3: TGTGCCAGCAGCGCCGGGGTGTTTGCGGGGGGGAGCACAGATACGCAGTATTTT. This chain links TRBV7-3 with TRBJ2-3; 9 bases are a match to TRBD2. J was trimmed by 0 bases and V by 5 bases; bases with no gene match: 12. Germline V gene sequence: CDR1 SGHTA, CDR2 FQGTGA. This CDR3 spans 18 amino acids.

This clonotype has a handful of counts. V is TRBV7-6 and J is TRBJ2-7, with 7 bases identical to TRBD2. Per germline, CDR1 SGHVS and CDR2 FNYEAQ. V was pared by 0 bases and J by 3 bases, with 5 bases of the junction left unmatched. The CDR3 is 15 amino acids. The CDR3 coding sequence is TGTGCCAGCAGCTTAGCGAGCGGGACGGGCTACGAGCAGTACTTC. Its translation is CASSLASGTGYEQYF.

This chain links TRBV4-2 with TRBJ2-1; 7 nucleotides agree with TRBD1. Germline V gene lookup returns CDR1 LGHNA and CDR2 YNFKEQ. The V and J ends lost 1 base and 6 bases, in that order; junction bases with no gene match: 6. The CDR3 spans 15 residues. This CDR3 reads CASSQVPGQSNEQFF. The CDR3 nucleotides are TGTGCCAGCAGCCAAGTACCGGGACAGTCCAATGAGCAGTTCTTC.